The 4 T cell receptor beta chains below all came from one sample that was sequenced in a study of T cell clonotyping in hematopoietic cell transplantation. Here immunoSEQ multiplex PCR was the method, and the copy in TCRdb shows in-frame clones only, minus some. Of 7,000 to 9,500 clones listed, 88% are singletons. Time point here: recipient sample about 28 days before transplant, after cytoreduction. The starting material was peripheral blood mononuclear cells, obtained before stem cell transplant. Every receptor here comes from a man between 60 and 70 years old with acute myeloid leukemia. Some clones in this sample may be carry-over from other donors' samples.

The rearrangement joins TRBV5-1 to TRBJ2-1; perhaps TRBD1 as D (6 bases). From germline, CDR1 is SGHRS and CDR2 YFSETQ. The CDR3 is made up of 15 amino acids. V dropped 0 bases and J dropped 1 base, with 8 bases sitting between them. The CDR3 coding sequence is TGCGCCAGCAGCTTGGGGGACACTTCCTACAATGAGCAGTTCTTC. It codes for CASSLGDTSYNEQFF.

This clone was picked up a small number of times. The genes are TRBV11-2 and TRBJ2-1; TRBD1 matches 11 bases. The germline gives CDR1 SGHAT, CDR2 FQNNGV. This CDR3 is 17 amino acids long. Trimming cost V 4 bases and J 6 bases; bases outside gene matches: 11. CDR3 sequence reads: CASSSGAPGTGGNEQFF. The CDR3 bases are TGTGCCAGCAGCTCCGGCGCCCCGGGGACAGGGGGCAATGAGCAGTTCTTC.

The chain recombines TRBV6-6 with TRBJ2-1; TRBD2 aligns across 8 bases. Losses at the gene ends were 6 bases for V and 6 bases for J; bases not matched to a gene: 7. CDR3 length equals 14 residues. Germline values: CDR1 MNHNY, CDR2 SVGAGI (reference sequence). The CDR3 sequence: CASSLAGTINEQFF. Here the CDR3 DNA reads TGTGCCAGCAGCTTAGCGGGGACCATCAATGAGCAGTTCTTC.

The rearrangement joins TRBV5-1 to TRBJ1-1; D is ambiguous. V dropped 4 bases and J dropped 5 bases, with 12 bases sitting between them. Germline-derived CDR1 and CDR2 are SGHRS and YFSETQ. The CDR3 is 13 amino acids. CDR3 DNA: TGCGCCAGCAGCCCGTTCTCGGGGACTGAAGCTTTCTTT. Encoded protein: CASSPFSGTEAFF.